Below, 13 T cell receptor beta chains from the same sample are listed, as sequenced in a study of blood T cell repertoires in COVID-19. The protocol was immunoSEQ multiplex PCR, while the TCRdb copy is restricted to in-frame clones and leaves out a portion. The sample lists under 500,000 clones, 75% to 90% occurring once. Sequencing used peripheral blood. These receptor sequences come from a woman between 25 and 40 years old with acute or convalescent COVID-19.

The V and J genes are TRBV13 and TRBJ1-1, with a weak D call TRBD1 (5 bases). Trimming pared 1 base from V and 4 bases from J, leaving 10 bases between. Per the germline V gene, CDR1 is PRHDT and CDR2 is FYEKMQ (reference sequence). The CDR3 contains 14 residues. The CDR3 region has the DNA TGTGCCAGCAGCTTAGTGACTGGGGCCACTGAAGCTTTCTTT. This sequence encodes CASSLVTGATEAFF.

V is TRBV4-1 and J is TRBJ2-3, with a tentative D call TRBD2 (5 bases). CDR1 MGHRA and CDR2 YSYEKL come from the germline V gene. CDR3 size: 14 residues. V gave up 2 bases and J gave up 4 bases, with 10 bases separating them. CDR3 sequence: CASSQPTSPDTQYF. CDR3 DNA sequence: TGCGCCAGCAGCCAACCTACTAGTCCAGATACGCAGTATTTT.

The V and J genes are TRBV5-1 and TRBJ2-3, with a tentative D call TRBD2 (5 bases). The CDR3 contains 16 residues. Between the trimmed V and J ends, which lost 2 bases and 0 bases, there was a span of 13 bases. CDR1 is SGHRS, CDR2 YFSETQ, per germline. CDR3 DNA sequence: TGCGCCAGCAGCTTAAAAGCGGCCGCTAGCACAGATACGCAGTATTTT. It encodes CASSLKAAASTDTQYF. Full variable domain (remainder filled in from reference TRBV5-1 and TRBJ2-3): KAGVTQTPRYLIKTRGQQVTLSCSPISGHRSVSWYQQTPGQGLQFLFEYFSETQRNKGNFPGRFSGRQFSNSRSEMNVSTLELGDSALYLCASSLKAAASTDTQYFGPGTRLTVL.

This rearrangement joins TRBV30 to TRBJ2-5, with 7 bases identical to TRBD1. This CDR3 is built from 16 residues. V was pared by 1 base and J by 4 bases, with 12 bases of the junction left unmatched. CDR1 is GTSNPN, CDR2 SVGIG, per germline (reference sequence). This CDR3 is CAWSAGRQGWRETQYF. In DNA form, the CDR3 reads TGTGCCTGGAGTGCGGGTCGACAGGGTTGGAGAGAGACCCAGTACTTC.

The chain is built from TRBV2 and TRBJ1-5; TRBD1 aligns across 8 bases. Looked up from germline, CDR1 is SNHLY and CDR2 is FYNNEI. The V gene end was trimmed by 6 bases and the J gene end by 4 bases; junction bases not matched to a gene: 5. The CDR3 loop spans 14 amino acids. Here the CDR3 DNA reads TGTGCCAGCAGACCCGGGACAGGTAATCAGCCCCAGCATTTT. Encoded protein: CASRPGTGNQPQHF.

The chain couples TRBV5-1 to TRBJ2-7, with D unresolved. This CDR3 comprises 12 residues. Germline CDR1 and CDR2: SGHRS and YFSETQ. V was pared by 2 bases and J by 6 bases, with 9 bases between. The CDR3 bases are TGCGCCAGCAGCTTTTCAGGAATCGAGCAGTACTTC. Amino acid sequence: CASSFSGIEQYF.

This chain uses TRBV7-9 with TRBJ1-1; D is undetermined. Germline assignment: CDR1 SEHNR and CDR2 FQNEAQ (reference sequence). The CDR3 length is 13 residues. Trimming stripped 4 bases from V and 6 bases from J, with 12 bases between. CDR3 amino acids: CASSSRGRAEAFF. The CDR3 coding sequence is TGTGCCAGCAGCTCCAGAGGTCGCGCTGAAGCTTTCTTT.

This clone was seen only a few times. The rearrangement joins TRBV19 to TRBJ2-2; D not certain. V lost 6 bases and J 1 base, leaving 15 bases between the germline ends. CDR3 length: 16 amino acids. Germline CDR1 is LNHDA and CDR2 is SQIVND (reference sequence). CDR3 sequence reads: CASSPSRSGNTGELFF. The CDR3 bases are TGTGCCAGTAGCCCCTCTAGGTCGGGGAACACCGGGGAGCTGTTTTTT.

The chain has TRBV13 and TRBJ2-7; D is unresolved. The CDR3 runs 13 residues. The germline CDR1 and CDR2 sequences are PRHDT and FYEKMQ (reference sequence). Between the trimmed V and J ends, which lost 5 bases and 4 bases, there was a span of 12 bases. CDR3 amino acids: CASSPPGPYEQYF. As DNA, the CDR3 is TGTGCCAGCAGCCCTCCAGGCCCTTACGAGCAGTACTTC.

The V gene is TRBV19, the J gene TRBJ1-1, with TRBD1 matching over 8 bases. The V gene end was trimmed by 3 bases and the J gene end by 4 bases; junction bases not matched to a gene: 4. CDR1 is LNHDA, CDR2 SQIVND, per germline (reference sequence). The CDR3 totals 14 residues. DNA for the CDR3: TGTGCCAGTAGTATGATAACAGGGGGCACTGAAGCTTTCTTT. The encoded protein is CASSMITGGTEAFF.

V gene TRBV9 combines with J gene TRBJ1-4; 9 positions agree with TRBD1. Germline V gene data show CDR1 as SGDLS and CDR2 as YYNGEE. Losses at the gene ends were 4 bases for V and 8 bases for J; bases not matched to a gene: 3. This CDR3 has 13 amino acids. CDR3 protein: CASSSGTGEKLFF. In DNA, the CDR3 is TGTGCCAGCAGCTCAGGGACAGGGGAAAAACTGTTTTTT.

Remarks on this clone: Possible read error: a much larger clone is one base away. The genes are TRBV7-9 and TRBJ1-3; 7 bases map to TRBD1. This CDR3 has 15 amino acids. The germline CDR1 and CDR2 sequences are SEHNR and FQNEAQ (reference sequence). Trimming at V came to 5 bases and at J to 0 bases, leaving 4 bases not matched to a gene. Written as DNA, the CDR3 is TGTGCCAGCAGCCCCGACAGGGTCTCTGGAAACACCATATATTTT. Residues: CASSPDRVSGNTIYF.

The J gene is TRBJ1-6, the V gene TRBV6-6, with D hard to call. CDR3 length: 15 amino acids. Trimming cost V 7 bases and J 0 bases, with 10 bases left between them. Germline CDR1 is MNHNY and CDR2 is SVGAGI (reference sequence). The CDR3 reads CASTPVASYNSPLHF. DNA of the CDR3: TGTGCCAGCACGCCGGTTGCCTCCTATAATTCACCCCTCCACTTT.